This entry lists 30 T cell receptor beta chains sequenced from one sample in a study of beta chain features in type 1 diabetes. Every isolated RNA sample was fully reverse transcribed, so sequencing captured expressed TCRB transcripts. Only in-frame clones appear in the TCRdb table, and some are missing; sequencing was by immunoSEQ multiplex PCR. The sample records under 500,000 clones, around 28% being singletons. The specimen sequenced was naive CD4+ T cells from blood. These receptors were taken from a man younger than 35 in good health.

The rearrangement uses TRBV27 and TRBJ2-1; either TRBD1 or TRBD2 may supply D (5 bases each). The germline V gene has CDR1 MNHEY and CDR2 SMNVEV (reference sequence). CDR3 length: 15 residues. The V gene lost 4 bases and the J gene lost 9 bases, with 19 bases spanning the gap. In DNA, the CDR3 is TGTGCCAGCAGTTGGACCGGGACCGAAAGTAGTGAGCAGTTCTTC. It codes for CASSWTGTESSEQFF.

As for this clone: The identical CDR3 is also encoded by other nucleotide sequences in the sample. J is TRBJ2-7 and V is TRBV7-9; D is possibly TRBD1 or TRBD2 (5 bases each). This CDR3 spans 14 amino acids. The V end was cut by 3 bases, the J end by 0 bases, with 9 bases between. Germline CDR1 and CDR2: SEHNR and FQNEAQ (reference sequence). The CDR3 spells CASSLGRDSYEQYF. The CDR3 region has the DNA TGTGCCAGCAGCTTGGGACGGGACTCCTACGAGCAGTACTTC.

This clone has more than one count but fewer than ten. V and J are TRBV9 and TRBJ2-1, with 10 positions matching TRBD2. Germline V gene lookup returns CDR1 SGDLS and CDR2 YYNGEE. CDR3 length equals 17 residues. The V segment lost 2 bases and the J segment 4 bases; nucleotides outside the gene matches: 9. The CDR3 DNA is TGTGCCAGCAGCGTCCAGACGACTAGCGGGTTGTACAATGAGCAGTTCTTC. Translating it yields CASSVQTTSGLYNEQFF.

The J gene is TRBJ1-2, the V gene TRBV29-1; 7 bases line up with TRBD1. This CDR3 region has 13 residues. CDR1 is SQVTM and CDR2 is ANQGSEA in the germline V gene. V shed 4 bases and J 4 bases; nucleotides not matched to a gene: 6. CDR3 loop: CSVVGTDGYGYTF. The CDR3 nucleotides are TGCAGCGTTGTAGGGACAGATGGCTATGGCTACACCTTC.

In its sample, this clone was seen a few times. V gene TRBV25-1 combines with J gene TRBJ1-5; 9 bases are shared with TRBD1. The CDR3 covers 15 residues. The germline V gene has CDR1 MGHDK and CDR2 SYGVNS. J was trimmed by 7 bases and V by 1 base; bases with no gene match: 5. The CDR3 DNA sequence: TGTGCCAGCAGTGAATTGGGACAGGGTTTCCAGCCCCAGCATTTT. Amino acids: CASSELGQGFQPQHF.

This clone was detected a few times. V gene TRBV2 combines with J gene TRBJ2-7, with D possibly being TRBD2 (5 bases). The germline V and J ends were trimmed by 9 bases and 3 bases, with 15 bases remaining between them. Germline assignment: CDR1 SNHLY and CDR2 FYNNEI. CDR3 length equals 13 residues. The CDR3: CASTPGIYYEQYF. CDR3 nucleotides: TGTGCCAGTACTCCCGGGATCTACTACGAGCAGTACTTC.

In this sample, this clone turned up a few times. The chain couples TRBV7-9 to TRBJ2-7, with D possibly TRBD1 on 6 matching bases. CDR1 SEHNR and CDR2 FQNEAQ come from the germline V gene (reference sequence). V lost 5 bases, J lost 4 bases, and 9 bases lay in between. CDR3 length: 12 residues. The CDR3 bases are TGTGCCAGCAGCCAGGACAGTTACGAGCAGTACTTC. Translating gives CASSQDSYEQYF.

The chain is built from TRBV28 and TRBJ2-7; 8 nucleotides align to TRBD1. Trimming cost V 8 bases and J 0 bases; bases outside gene matches: 9. The CDR3 extends over 15 amino acids. Germline V lookup: CDR1 MDHEN, CDR2 SYDVKM. CDR3 residues: CASRQGPHPSYEQYF. The CDR3 region has the DNA TGTGCCAGCCGACAGGGGCCACATCCCTCCTACGAGCAGTACTTC.

The J gene is TRBJ2-7, the V gene TRBV11-2; D is possibly TRBD2 (7 bases). The CDR3 is 15 residues long. V lost 6 bases, J lost 4 bases, and 19 bases lay in between. The germline gives CDR1 SGHAT, CDR2 FQNNGV. The CDR3 DNA sequence: TGTGCCAGCAGGATCCCGGGGGGCGGGATATACGAGCAGTACTTC. Protein product: CASRIPGGGIYEQYF.

The chain is built from TRBV7-2 and TRBJ1-2; D unresolved. Germline V gene sequence: CDR1 SGHTA, CDR2 FQGNSA. Deletions cut 4 bases from V and 6 bases from J, with 12 bases between. The CDR3 consists of 13 residues. The CDR3 loop reads CASSSNVGNGYTF. CDR3 DNA: TGTGCCAGCAGCTCAAATGTCGGTAATGGCTACACCTTC.

V is TRBV15 and J is TRBJ2-1; D gene ambiguous. The CDR3 totals 16 residues. The V and J ends lost 2 bases and 5 bases respectively, with 16 bases between them. Germline CDR1 LNHNV, CDR2 YYDKDF (reference sequence). The CDR3 is CATSRSRTDLHNEQFF. The CDR3 coding sequence is TGTGCCACCAGCAGAAGTAGGACGGACCTACACAATGAGCAGTTCTTC.

This clone has only a few counts. The rearrangement links TRBV29-1 to TRBJ2-1; 7 bases are shared with TRBD2. Germline CDR1 and CDR2: SQVTM and ANQGSEA. The V segment lost 5 bases and the J segment 12 bases; nucleotides outside the gene matches: 19. This CDR3 is 15 amino acids long. The CDR3 coding sequence is TGCAGCGTTCGCCCCCCCGGACTAGTAGAGGTTCGGCAGTTCTTC. It translates to CSVRPPGLVEVRQFF.

This clone was detected only a few times. Other DNA sequences in the sample encode the same CDR3. The V gene is TRBV30, the J gene TRBJ1-5; D is perhaps TRBD1 (5 bases). V lost 0 bases and J 5 bases, leaving 8 bases between the germline ends. Germline V gene data show CDR1 as GTSNPN and CDR2 as SVGIG (reference sequence). The CDR3 runs 13 residues. The DNA of the CDR3 is TGTGCCTGGAGTGTCAGGGTTGATCAGCCCCAGCATTTT. Its translation is CAWSVRVDQPQHF.

This chain uses TRBV28 with TRBJ1-2, with 7 bases aligning to TRBD1. CDR1 is MDHEN and CDR2 is SYDVKM in the germline V gene. With 6 bases clipped from V and 3 bases from J, the junction kept 7 bases outside the gene matches. This CDR3 has 14 amino acids. The CDR3 protein is CASRPGQSDYGYTF. CDR3 nucleotide sequence: TGTGCCAGCAGGCCGGGACAGTCCGACTATGGCTACACCTTC.

The V and J genes are TRBV30 and TRBJ1-2; no clear D gene. The V gene's germline CDR1 is GTSNPN and CDR2 SVGIG (reference sequence). V lost 3 bases to trimming and J lost 4 bases, with 12 bases between them. There are 13 residues in the CDR3. In DNA form, the CDR3 reads TGTGCCTGGAGCGTGGGATTCCGCTATGGCTACACCTTC. Encoded protein: CAWSVGFRYGYTF.

The sample holds one count of this clone. This chain joins TRBV2 and TRBJ2-1; D is uncertain. CDR1 and CDR2 from the germline V gene are SNHLY and FYNNEI. Deletions cut 3 bases from V and 7 bases from J, with 13 bases between. The CDR3 runs to 14 residues. In DNA form, the CDR3 reads TGTGCCAGCAGTGAGGAGCGAGGCCAAAATGAGCAGTTCTTC. Its translation is CASSEERGQNEQFF.

The CDR3 nucleotides are TGTGCCAGCAGTTCTTGGGACAGTAGGAAAAACATTCAGTACTTC. Translating gives CASSSWDSRKNIQYF. The chain couples TRBV27 to TRBJ2-4, with 7 bases identical to TRBD1. Germline CDR1 MNHEY, CDR2 SMNVEV (reference sequence). J lost 4 bases, V lost 4 bases, and 7 bases had no gene match. This CDR3 region has 15 residues.

This clone was picked up a small number of times. This chain connects TRBV5-1 to TRBJ2-7; D is unresolved. CDR1 is SGHRS, CDR2 YFSETQ, per germline. The CDR3 length is 15 residues. Trimming took 1 base from V and 2 from J, leaving 13 bases between them. The chain's CDR3 is CASSLRFGETYEQYF. CDR3 bases: TGCGCCAGCAGCTTGAGGTTCGGCGAGACCTACGAGCAGTACTTC. Variable domain in full (rest from reference TRBV5-1 and TRBJ2-7): KAGVTQTPRYLIKTRGQQVTLSCSPISGHRSVSWYQQTPGQGLQFLFEYFSETQRNKGNFPGRFSGRQFSNSRSEMNVSTLELGDSALYLCASSLRFGETYEQYFGPGTRLTVT.

This clone was picked up a small number of times. This chain joins TRBV15 and TRBJ2-2, with no clear D. Trimming cost V 1 base and J 4 bases, with 7 bases left between them. The CDR3 is 14 residues long. From germline, CDR1 is LNHNV and CDR2 YYDKDF (reference sequence). The CDR3 DNA reads as TGTGCCACCAGCAGAGCGCACGGCACCGGGGAGCTGTTTTTT. Amino acids: CATSRAHGTGELFF.

This clone was picked up a small number of times. This sequence joins TRBV5-4 and TRBJ2-1; tentative D call: TRBD2 (6 bases). Looked up from germline, CDR1 is SGHNT and CDR2 is YYREEE (reference sequence). V lost 4 bases, J lost 6 bases, and 14 bases lay in between. The CDR3 consists of 14 residues. The CDR3 DNA is TGTGCCAGCAGCCCTGAACTAGCTGTCAATGAGCAGTTCTTC. Residues: CASSPELAVNEQFF.

The genes are TRBV4-2 and TRBJ2-1; unclear D gene. The CDR3 has 17 residues. V lost 1 base and J lost 3, with 16 bases in between. Germline values: CDR1 LGHNA, CDR2 YNFKEQ. The chain's CDR3 is CASSQGRLLASYNEQFF. The CDR3 nucleotides read TGTGCCAGCAGCCAAGGACGGCTTCTGGCTAGCTACAATGAGCAGTTCTTC.

Concerning this clone itself: The same CDR3 arises from other DNA sequences in this sample as well. This chain joins TRBV6-5 and TRBJ2-5; D is uncertain. The V end lost 6 bases, the J end lost 5 bases, and 13 bases lay between the germline ends. The V gene's germline CDR1 is MNHEY and CDR2 SVGAGI. This CDR3 comprises 13 residues. CDR3 amino acids: CASRESGGETQYF. CDR3 nucleotides: TGTGCCAGCAGAGAAAGTGGTGGGGAGACCCAGTACTTC.

J is TRBJ2-3 and V is TRBV6-1; a possible D gene is TRBD2 (6 bases). With 0 bases removed from V and 5 bases from J, the gap between germline ends came to 15 bases. Per germline, CDR1 MNHNS and CDR2 SASEGT. The CDR3 totals 16 residues. The CDR3 here is CASSEARGGRGDTQYF. CDR3 coding DNA: TGTGCCAGCAGTGAAGCGAGGGGAGGAAGGGGAGATACGCAGTATTTT.

The chain combines TRBV30 with TRBJ1-5, with TRBD1 matching 8 bases. Germline assignment: CDR1 GTSNPN and CDR2 SVGIG (reference sequence). Unmatched junction bases numbered 10, after V lost 0 bases and J lost 6 bases. The CDR3 runs 16 residues. The CDR3 protein is CAWSVQGGLGGQPQHF. For the CDR3, the DNA is TGTGCCTGGAGTGTACAGGGGGGGCTAGGTGGTCAGCCCCAGCATTTT.

This clone was seen more than once but under ten times. The V and J genes are TRBV28 and TRBJ2-7; tentatively, D is TRBD1 (5 bases). Germline CDR1 reads MDHEN; CDR2 reads SYDVKM. The V gene lost 4 bases and the J gene lost 3 bases, with 7 bases spanning the gap. This CDR3 region has 12 residues. CDR3 in DNA: TGTGCCAGCAGTTCAGACAGCTACGAGCAGTACTTC. As protein: CASSSDSYEQYF.

In this sample, this clone turned up a few times. The genes are TRBV11-2 and TRBJ2-1; D is ambiguous. V was cut by 2 bases and J by 6 bases, with 2 bases left in between. CDR3 length: 11 residues. Germline loops: CDR1 SGHAT, CDR2 FQNNGV. In DNA, the CDR3 is TGTGCCAGCAGCTTAATCAATGAGCAGTTCTTC. Residues: CASSLINEQFF. The full variable domain, its missing parts supplied by reference TRBV11-2 and TRBJ2-1, is EAGVAQSPRYKIIEKRQSVAFWCNPISGHATLYWYQQILGQGPKLLIQFQNNGVVDDSQLPKDRFSAERLKGVDSTLKIQPAKLEDSAVYLCASSLINEQFFGPGTRLTVL.

This clone was detected a few times. This rearrangement joins TRBV5-1 to TRBJ2-7; 9 nucleotides align to TRBD2. Germline V gives CDR1 SGHRS, CDR2 YFSETQ. The CDR3 runs 14 residues. The V segment lost 5 bases and the J segment 4 bases; nucleotides outside the gene matches: 7. The CDR3 DNA reads TGCGCCAGCAGTGGCGGGAGGGCCGGTTACGAGCAGTACTTC. Its translation: CASSGGRAGYEQYF.

This chain connects TRBV6-5 to TRBJ2-5, with D perhaps TRBD2 (5 bases). The germline gives CDR1 MNHEY, CDR2 SVGAGI. This CDR3 comprises 14 residues. The V end lost 0 bases, the J end lost 4 bases, and 9 bases lay between the germline ends. CDR3 DNA: TGTGCCAGCAGTTACTCCACGGGGAGAGAGACCCAGTACTTC. Its protein is CASSYSTGRETQYF.

The chain uses TRBV4-1 and TRBJ1-2; no reliable D call. Germline values: CDR1 MGHRA, CDR2 YSYEKL. This CDR3 region has 14 residues. V lost 0 bases and J 10 bases, leaving 15 bases between the germline ends. This chain's CDR3 is CASSQEGGPRPYTF. CDR3 sequence (DNA): TGCGCCAGCAGCCAAGAGGGCGGGCCGAGGCCCTACACCTTC.

The V and J genes are TRBV9 and TRBJ2-7; D is perhaps TRBD2 (5 bases). CDR1 and CDR2 from the germline V gene are SGDLS and YYNGEE. The CDR3 has 13 residues. Trimming left V 2 bases short and J 5 bases short, with 11 bases between. Written as DNA, the CDR3 is TGTGCCAGCAGCGTCTTAGGGAGCCACGAGCAGTACTTC. This sequence encodes CASSVLGSHEQYF.